This is a list of T cell receptor beta chains from one sample in a study of blood T cell repertoires in COVID-19. Method: immunoSEQ multiplex PCR; TCRdb's copy keeps in-frame clones and lacks some. This sample carries over 65,000 clones, approximately 82% of them seen once, and the ten largest clones take 15% to 20%. The sample was peripheral blood. These TCRs come from an elderly man with active COVID-19. Each CDR3 is given with its conserved first and last residue. Fields, in order: D gene, J gene, clone size, V gene, CDR3 protein, CDR3 DNA. A D gene is named only where the DNA matches it firmly. Expanded clones get a size class; other rows say once, few or many, or leave the size out.

TRBD1,TRBJ1-2,-,TRBV11-2,CASSLVGRTGTYGYTF,TGTGCCAGCAGCTTAGTCGGACGGACAGGGACCTATGGCTACACCTTC
TRBD1,TRBJ2-2,-,TRBV12-5,CASRGTATGELFF,TGTGCTAGCCGAGGGACAGCCACCGGGGAGCTGTTTTTT
TRBD1,TRBJ1-4,-,TRBV6-5,CASRLGGSREKLFF,TGTGCCAGCAGGCTAGGGGGCTCCAGAGAAAAACTGTTTTTT
-,TRBJ2-1,-,TRBV29-1,CSVDPKFF,TGCAGCGTTGACCCTAAGTTCTTC
-,TRBJ2-1,-,TRBV5-6,CASSLPTGSGNEQFF,TGTGCCAGCAGCTTGCCGACAGGGAGCGGGAATGAGCAGTTCTTC
TRBD2,TRBJ2-5,-,TRBV10-1,CASREGLAGVRVQETQYF,TGCGCCAGCAGGGAGGGACTAGCGGGAGTCAGGGTCCAAGAGACCCAGTACTTC
-,TRBJ1-4,-,TRBV10-2,CASREDSPPNEKLFF,TGCGCCAGCAGAGAGGACAGTCCCCCTAATGAAAAACTGTTTTTT
-,TRBJ2-2,-,TRBV9,CASSVASGSGTGELFF,TGTGCCAGCAGCGTAGCTTCAGGGTCGGGCACCGGGGAGCTGTTTTTT
-,TRBJ2-7,-,TRBV27,CASTPIGGGSYEQYF,TGTGCCAGCACTCCTATAGGGGGTGGGTCCTACGAGCAGTACTTC
TRBD1,TRBJ1-3,-,TRBV2,CASSTTGAGNTIYF,TGTGCCAGCAGTACCACAGGGGCCGGAAACACCATATATTTT
TRBD1,TRBJ2-5,-,TRBV6-1,CASSERDRGPQETQYF,TGTGCCAGCAGTGAGCGGGACAGGGGGCCTCAAGAGACCCAGTACTTC
TRBD1,TRBJ1-5,-,TRBV6-5,CASKSGTGRQPQHF,TGTGCCAGCAAATCCGGGACAGGGCGTCAGCCCCAGCATTTT
TRBD2,TRBJ2-2,few,TRBV27,CASRISGSTGELFF,TGTGCCAGCAGGATAAGCGGGAGCACCGGGGAGCTGTTTTTT
-,TRBJ1-3,-,TRBV27,CASSLPAPIIRGTETSGNTIYF,TGTGCCAGCAGTTTACCCGCCCCTATCATTCGGGGTACCGAGACCTCTGGAAACACCATATATTTT
TRBD2,TRBJ2-1,-,TRBV24-1,CATSESGGALDEQFF,TGTGCCACCAGTGAGAGCGGGGGGGCCCTCGATGAGCAGTTCTTC
TRBD2,TRBJ2-3,-,TRBV28,CASSSPGTSGGASADTQYF,TGTGCCAGCAGTAGTCCCGGGACTAGCGGGGGGGCCTCCGCAGATACGCAGTATTTT
-,TRBJ2-7,-,TRBV28,CASSFLGTPYEQYF,TGTGCCAGCAGTTTTCTCGGGACTCCCTACGAGCAGTACTTC
TRBD2,TRBJ2-2,-,TRBV14,CASSQDVYDTSGRTGELFF,TGTGCCAGCAGCCAAGATGTGTATGATACTAGCGGGAGAACCGGGGAGCTGTTTTTT
-,TRBJ2-4,once,TRBV6-2/TRBV6-3,CASSPARRENIQYF,TGTGCCAGCAGTCCGGCACGGAGGGAAAACATTCAGTACTTC
TRBD2,TRBJ2-3,-,TRBV7-9,CATLAGGSTDTQYF,TGTGCCACCTTAGCGGGAGGGAGCACAGATACGCAGTATTTT
TRBD1,TRBJ1-6,once,TRBV5-4,CASSLDGTGVRNSPLHF,TGTGCCAGCAGCTTGGATGGGACAGGGGTGCGTAATTCACCCCTCCACTTT
-,TRBJ1-1,-,TRBV6-2/TRBV6-3,CASSYHRNTEAFF,TGTGCCAGCAGTTATCACAGGAACACTGAAGCTTTCTTT
-,TRBJ1-1,-,TRBV7-9,CASSADTVNTEAFF,TGTGCCAGCAGCGCGGACACCGTGAACACTGAAGCTTTCTTT
TRBD1,TRBJ1-4,few,TRBV10-3,CATRQGGGEKLFF,TGTGCCACCCGACAGGGGGGTGGAGAAAAACTGTTTTTT
TRBD1,TRBJ1-5,-,TRBV19,CASYTGGYNQPQHF,TGTGCCAGCTATACAGGGGGCTACAATCAGCCCCAGCATTTT
-,TRBJ1-3,-,TRBV5-1,CASSPTTISGNTIYF,TGCGCCAGCAGCCCAACGACAATCTCTGGAAACACCATATATTTT
-,TRBJ2-7,once,TRBV4-1,CASRGLEGGPEQYF,TGCGCCAGCAGGGGTTTGGAGGGGGGGCCCGAGCAGTACTTC
TRBD1,TRBJ2-3,-,TRBV27,CASATGDWADTQYF,TGTGCCAGCGCAACAGGGGATTGGGCAGATACGCAGTATTTT